This T cell receptor (beta chain) was profiled in a study of PD-L1 blockade in urothelial cancer. The time point: pretreatment peripheral blood. Germline values: CDR1 SGHRS, CDR2 YFSETQ. The V segment lost 3 bases and the J segment 1 base; nucleotides outside the gene matches: 3. This CDR3 is 15 amino acids long. Only in-frame clones appear in the TCRdb table, and some are missing; sequencing was by immunoSEQ multiplex PCR. The sample contains approximately 63,000 clones, 81% of which appear only once. This clonotype originated in a man between 65 and 85 years old with urothelial cancer. The chain is built from TRBV5-1 and TRBJ2-1; 8 positions agree with TRBD1. Sequences were derived from PBMCs, sampled around atezolizumab (anti-PD-L1) treatment. This CDR3 is CASSSTGGSYNEQFF. CDR3 sequence (DNA): TGCGCCAGCAGCTCCACAGGGGGTTCCTACAATGAGCAGTTCTTC.